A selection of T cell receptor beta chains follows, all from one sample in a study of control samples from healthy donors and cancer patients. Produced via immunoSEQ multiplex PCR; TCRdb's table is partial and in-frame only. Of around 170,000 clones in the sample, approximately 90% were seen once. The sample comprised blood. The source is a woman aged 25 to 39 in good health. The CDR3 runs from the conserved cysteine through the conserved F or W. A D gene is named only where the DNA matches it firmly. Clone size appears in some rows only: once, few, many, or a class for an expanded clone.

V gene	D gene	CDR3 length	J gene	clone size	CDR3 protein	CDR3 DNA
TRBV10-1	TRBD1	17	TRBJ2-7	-	CASSDVGGTGDTYEQYF	TGCGCCAGCAGTGATGTCGGTGGGACAGGGGATACCTACGAGCAGTACTTC
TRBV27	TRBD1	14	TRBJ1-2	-	CASSLTGEFYGYTF	TGTGCCAGCAGTTTAACAGGGGAGTTCTATGGCTACACCTTC
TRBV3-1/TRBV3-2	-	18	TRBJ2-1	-	CASSQAVQGYGSYNEQFF	TGTGCCAGCAGCCAAGCTGTGCAGGGATATGGATCCTACAATGAGCAGTTCTTC
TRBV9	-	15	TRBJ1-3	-	CASSVEGYSGNTIYF	TGTGCCAGCAGCGTAGAAGGGTATTCTGGAAACACCATATATTTT
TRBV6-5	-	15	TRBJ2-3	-	CASSLEGTPENTQYF	TGTGCCAGCAGTTTAGAAGGGACTCCAGAGAATACGCAGTATTTT
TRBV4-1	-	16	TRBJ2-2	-	CASSQDLEGNTGELFF	TGCGCCAGCAGCCAAGATCTTGAAGGGAACACCGGGGAGCTGTTTTTT
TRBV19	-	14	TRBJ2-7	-	CASSMVGSSYEQYF	TGTGCCAGTAGTATGGTCGGATCTTCCTACGAGCAGTACTTC
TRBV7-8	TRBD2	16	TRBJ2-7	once	CASSLGTSGRTYEQYF	TGTGCCAGCAGCTTAGGTACTAGCGGGAGAACCTACGAGCAGTACTTC
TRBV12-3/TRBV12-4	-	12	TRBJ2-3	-	CASSLRTDTQYF	TGTGCCAGCAGCCTACGGACAGATACGCAGTATTTT
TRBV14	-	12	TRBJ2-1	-	CASGYLYNEQFF	TGTGCCAGCGGGTACCTCTACAATGAGCAGTTCTTC
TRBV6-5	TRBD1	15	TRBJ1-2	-	CASSPQGGYHYGYTF	TGTGCCAGCAGTCCCCAGGGGGGTTATCACTATGGCTACACCTTC
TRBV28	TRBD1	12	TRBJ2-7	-	CASRTGDTEQYF	TGTGCCAGCAGAACAGGGGACACCGAGCAGTACTTC
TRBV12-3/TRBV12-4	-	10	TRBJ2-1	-	CASSHRQQFF	TGTGCCAGCAGCCACAGGCAGCAGTTCTTC
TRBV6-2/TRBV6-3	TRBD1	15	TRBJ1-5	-	CASSPGTGQNQPQHF	TGTGCCAGCAGCCCTGGGACAGGTCAGAATCAGCCCCAGCATTTT